The 9 T cell receptor beta chains presented below share a single source sample, sequenced in a study of T-cell memory formation after mild COVID-19. TCRdb called the 5' RACE reads again in MiXCR, with one record for every CDR3 protein. Of around 310,000 distinct CDR3 sequences listed, roughly an eighth are singletons. The sample taken for sequencing was PBMCs or a T cell subset sorted from them (not recorded which). The receptors come from a man younger than 30 who had mild COVID-19 (a few samples of this study predate the infection). Cell type and time point are not known.

This clonotype was counted a few times. The chain carries TRBV10-3 and TRBJ1-6; TRBD1 might be the D (5 bases). Germline V gene lookup returns CDR1 ENHRY and CDR2 SYGVKD. The CDR3 loop spans 16 amino acids. Trimming removed 6 bases from V and 6 bases from J, with 18 bases in between. The CDR3 DNA reads as TGTGCCATCAGAGAGGATCTCCGGGGCGCTAATTCACCCCTCCACTTT. The encoded protein is CAIREDLRGANSPLHF.

This chain uses TRBV20-1 with TRBJ1-6, with a possible D match to TRBD1 (5 bases). The CDR3 sequence is 14 residues long. Looked up from germline, CDR1 is DFQATT and CDR2 is SNEGSKA (reference sequence). Trimming took off 2 bases at V and 8 bases at J, with 13 bases between the two ends. The CDR3, as DNA: TGCAGTGCTAGATTGGCAGGGTGGCATTCACCCCTCCACTTT. It encodes CSARLAGWHSPLHF.

This clonotype showed up many times. The chain has TRBV5-5 and TRBJ2-1; D not certain. V was shortened by 10 bases and J by 7 bases, with 9 bases between the two germline ends. This CDR3 has 10 amino acids. Germline values: CDR1 SGHKS, CDR2 YYEKEE (reference sequence). The CDR3 reads CASGRNEQFF. For the CDR3, the DNA is TGTGCCTCGGGCAGGAATGAGCAGTTCTTC.

The rearrangement joins TRBV4-1 to TRBJ1-2; D possibly corresponds to TRBD1 (6 bases). The CDR3 totals 15 residues. V gave up 4 bases and J gave up 4 bases, with 16 bases separating them. From germline, CDR1 is MGHRA and CDR2 YSYEKL. CDR3 in amino acids: CASSPGVTASYGYTF. The DNA for the CDR3 is TGCGCCAGCAGCCCAGGGGTAACAGCCTCCTATGGCTACACCTTC.

This clonotype has a handful of counts. The chain recombines TRBV3-1 with TRBJ2-5; tentative D call: TRBD1 (6 bases). CDR1 is LGHDT, CDR2 YNNKEL, per germline (reference sequence). The CDR3 contains 17 residues. Trimming cost V 1 base and J 3 bases, with 18 bases left between them. In DNA form, the CDR3 reads TGTGCCAGCAGCCAAGTTGGGGTTACGACAGGAGAAGAGACCCAGTACTTC. Its translation is CASSQVGVTTGEETQYF.

This clonotype was seen only a few times. The chain is built from TRBV7-6 and TRBJ2-7, with D hard to call. The CDR3 contains 13 residues. Trimming stripped 1 base from V and 7 bases from J, with 11 bases between. Germline-derived CDR1 and CDR2 are SGHVS and FNYEAQ. CDR3: CASSLGNPSEQYF. Here the CDR3 DNA reads TGTGCCAGCAGCTTAGGGAATCCTTCGGAGCAGTACTTC.

The rearrangement uses TRBV20-1 and TRBJ2-3, with 9 bases aligning to TRBD2. CDR3 size: 13 residues. CDR1 and CDR2 from the germline V gene are DFQATT and SNEGSKA (reference sequence). V lost 5 bases to trimming and J lost 5 bases; unmatched junction nucleotides: 5. The CDR3 DNA reads TGCAGTGCTTCTTCTAGCGGGGAAGATACGCAGTATTTT. Translated: CSASSSGEDTQYF.

In its sample, this clonotype was seen a few times. V gene TRBV4-3 combines with J gene TRBJ1-5, with D maybe TRBD1 (5 bases). Between the trimmed V and J ends, which lost 0 bases and 7 bases, there was a span of 10 bases. This CDR3 spans 14 amino acids. Germline V gene data show CDR1 as LGHNA and CDR2 as YSLEER. CDR3 sequence (DNA): TGCGCCAGCAGCCAAGATCTTGGGGACCAGCCCCAGCATTTT. It codes for CASSQDLGDQPQHF.

This clonotype was detected only a few times. The chain recombines TRBV24-1 with TRBJ1-5; D gene ambiguous. With 5 bases removed from V and 7 bases from J, the gap between germline ends came to 11 bases. Germline lookup yields CDR1 KGHDR and CDR2 SFDVKD. The CDR3 contains 13 residues. Written as DNA, the CDR3 is TGTGCCACCAGTGGAGGACCGTGGCAGCCCCAGCATTTT. This sequence encodes CATSGGPWQPQHF.